This T cell receptor beta chain was sequenced for a study of cytomegalovirus exposure and HLA in healthy donors. The study, taken as a whole, reports: The CMV antigen specificity of a few CMV-associated chains was confirmed through in vitro analysis.

With respect to this clone: What it recognizes is unknown.

The CDR3 runs to 11 residues. The germline gives CDR1 MNHEY, CDR2 SMNVEV (reference sequence). With 2 bases removed from V and 5 bases from J, the gap between germline ends came to 3 bases. Primers for the PCR totalled 60 Vbeta and 13 Jbeta. Profiling relied on immunoSEQ multiplex PCR, and the TCRdb table lists in-frame clones only, not all of them. The data contain 150,000 to 200,000 clones, approximately 80% of them singletons. This clonotype was sampled from a woman aged 50 to 60 in good health and CMV-seropositive. The V call is TRBV27, the J call TRBJ2-5; D uncertain. The source material was PBMCs. CDR3 amino acids: CASSLGETQYF. The CDR3 DNA sequence: TGTGCCAGCAGTTTAGGCGAGACCCAGTACTTC.